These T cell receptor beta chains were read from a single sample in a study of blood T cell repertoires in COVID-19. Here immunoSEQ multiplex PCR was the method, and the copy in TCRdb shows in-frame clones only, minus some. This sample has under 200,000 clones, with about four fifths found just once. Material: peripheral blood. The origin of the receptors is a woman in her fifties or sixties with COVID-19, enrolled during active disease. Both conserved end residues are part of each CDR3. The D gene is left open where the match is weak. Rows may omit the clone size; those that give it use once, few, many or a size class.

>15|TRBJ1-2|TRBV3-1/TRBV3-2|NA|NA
CASSQFGVEGYGYTF
TGTGCCAGCAGCCAATTTGGCGTAGAGGGCTATGGCTACACCTTC
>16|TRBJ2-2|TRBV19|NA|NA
CASSIAATANTGELFF
TGTGCCAGTAGTATTGCCGCTACAGCGAACACCGGGGAGCTGTTTTTT
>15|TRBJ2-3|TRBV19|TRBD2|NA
CASTRWGGSTDTQYF
TGTGCCAGCACCCGGTGGGGCGGGAGTACAGATACGCAGTATTTT
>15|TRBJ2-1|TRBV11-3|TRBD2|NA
CASSSTAGAYNEQFF
TGTGCCAGCAGCTCCACAGCGGGGGCTTACAATGAGCAGTTCTTC
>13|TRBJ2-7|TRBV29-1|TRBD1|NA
CSVAPDRGFEQYF
TGCAGCGTGGCCCCGGACAGGGGGTTCGAGCAGTACTTC
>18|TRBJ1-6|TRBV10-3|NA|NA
CAISARVNPMWTAGPLHF
TGTGCCATCAGTGCAAGAGTCAACCCGATGTGGACCGCGGGCCCCCTCCACTTT
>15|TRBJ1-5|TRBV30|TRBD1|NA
CAWAGTARNNQPQHF
TGTGCCTGGGCCGGGACAGCCCGTAACAATCAGCCCCAGCATTTT
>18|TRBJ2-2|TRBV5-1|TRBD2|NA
CASSQTASGSSFPGELFF
TGCGCCAGCAGCCAGACCGCAAGCGGGAGCTCGTTCCCCGGGGAGCTGTTTTTT
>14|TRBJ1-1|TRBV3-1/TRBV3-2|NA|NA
CASSQLQGATEAFF
TGTGCCAGCAGCCAGCTACAGGGAGCCACTGAAGCTTTCTTT
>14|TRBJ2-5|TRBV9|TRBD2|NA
CASSELAGGETQYF
TGTGCCAGCAGCGAACTAGCGGGGGGGGAGACCCAGTACTTC
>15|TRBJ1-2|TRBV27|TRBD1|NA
CASSLVGQGTPGYTF
TGTGCCAGCAGTTTAGTGGGACAGGGGACTCCTGGCTACACCTTC
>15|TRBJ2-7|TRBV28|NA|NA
CASPGGAGGSYEQYF
TGTGCCAGCCCCGGGGGGGCAGGGGGCTCCTACGAGCAGTACTTC
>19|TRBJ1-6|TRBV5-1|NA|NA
CASSPNPPTGLNLNSPLHF
TGCGCCAGCAGCCCTAACCCCCCGACAGGCCTAAACCTCAATTCACCCCTCCACTTT
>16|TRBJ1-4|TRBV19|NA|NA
CASTGTRRATNEKLFF
TGTGCCAGTACAGGGACACGACGTGCAACTAATGAAAAACTGTTTTTT
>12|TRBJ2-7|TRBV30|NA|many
CAWARGTYEQYF
TGTGCCTGGGCACGCGGTACCTACGAGCAGTACTTC
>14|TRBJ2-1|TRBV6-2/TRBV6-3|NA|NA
CASSDLGLNNEQFF
TGTGCCAGCAGCGACCTAGGACTAAACAATGAGCAGTTCTTC
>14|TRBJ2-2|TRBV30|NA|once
CAWSGYRNTGELFF
TGTGCCTGGAGTGGGTATAGGAACACCGGGGAGCTGTTTTTT
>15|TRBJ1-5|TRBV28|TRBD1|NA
CASSLSGTGDQPQHF
TGTGCCAGCAGTTTATCCGGGACAGGGGACCAGCCCCAGCATTTT
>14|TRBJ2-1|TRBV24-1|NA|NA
CATSEGPLRNEQFF
TGTGCCACCAGTGAGGGGCCCTTACGGAATGAGCAGTTCTTC
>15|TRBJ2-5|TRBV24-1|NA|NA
CATILRDLPQETQYF
TGTGCCACCATACTGAGGGACTTGCCTCAAGAGACCCAGTACTTC
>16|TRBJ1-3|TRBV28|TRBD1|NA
CASSPGGQVSGNTIYF
TGTGCCAGCAGTCCCGGAGGACAGGTCTCTGGAAACACCATATATTTT
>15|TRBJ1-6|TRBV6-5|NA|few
CASRRRSSYNSPLHF
TGTGCCAGCAGGCGGAGGAGCTCCTATAATTCACCCCTCCACTTT
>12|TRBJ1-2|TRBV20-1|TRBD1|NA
CSASPDRGGYTF
TGCAGTGCTAGTCCGGACAGGGGGGGCTACACCTTC
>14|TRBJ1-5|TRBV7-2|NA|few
CASSAGLTNQPQHF
TGTGCCAGCAGCGCGGGACTGACCAATCAGCCCCAGCATTTT
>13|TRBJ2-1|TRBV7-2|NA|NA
CASSSSLLNEQFF
TGTGCCAGCAGCTCCTCTCTGTTGAATGAGCAGTTCTTC
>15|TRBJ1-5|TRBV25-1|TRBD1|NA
CASSGTGVSNQPQHF
TGTGCCAGCAGTGGGACAGGGGTGAGCAATCAGCCCCAGCATTTT
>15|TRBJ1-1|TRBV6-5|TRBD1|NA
CASSPLTGGNTEAFF
TGTGCCAGCAGTCCCTTGACAGGGGGAAACACTGAAGCTTTCTTT